This is a list of T cell receptor beta chains from one sample in a study of T cell responses to AZD1222 COVID-19 vaccine. Assay used: immunoSEQ multiplex PCR; TCRdb lists only in-frame clones, some missing. The sample lists 150,000 to 200,000 clones; 70% to 90% were seen once. Sequenced material: peripheral blood, taken on day 0 of AZD1222 vaccination. Every receptor here comes from an adult in good health. Both conserved end residues are part of each CDR3. Each record gives: clone size, D gene, V gene, J gene, CDR3 protein, CDR3 DNA. A D gene is named only where the DNA matches it firmly. The size of a clone is reported for some rows only, either as once, few or many, or as a class for expanded clones.

NA	TRBD1	TRBV5-1	TRBJ1-6	CASSLEGQGNSPLHF	TGCGCCAGCAGCTTGGAGGGACAGGGGAATTCACCCCTCCACTTT
NA	NA	TRBV7-2	TRBJ1-5	CASSLAMSNQPQHF	TGTGCCAGCAGCTTAGCCATGAGCAATCAGCCCCAGCATTTT
NA	NA	TRBV30	TRBJ1-2	CAWSVTNSANYGYTF	TGTGCCTGGAGTGTTACGAACAGTGCTAACTATGGCTACACCTTC
NA	NA	TRBV5-1	TRBJ2-5	CASSLGLETQYF	TGCGCCAGCAGCTTGGGTTTAGAGACCCAGTACTTC
NA	TRBD2	TRBV11-2	TRBJ2-7	CASSLPGAGVYEQYF	TGTGCCAGCAGCTTGCCCGGAGCGGGGGTATACGAGCAGTACTTC
NA	TRBD1	TRBV5-1	TRBJ1-3	CASSLRGQKSSGNTIYF	TGCGCCAGCAGCCTAAGGGGACAGAAGAGCTCTGGAAACACCATATATTTT
NA	TRBD2	TRBV11-2	TRBJ2-5	CASSPTGGQETQYF	TGTGCCAGCAGCCCCACCGGGGGGCAAGAGACCCAGTACTTC
NA	TRBD2	TRBV10-2	TRBJ2-3	CAGSSGGSTDTQYF	TGCGCCGGGAGTAGCGGGGGGAGCACAGATACGCAGTATTTT
NA	NA	TRBV7-8	TRBJ2-5	CASSRSTGRGETQYF	TGTGCCAGCAGCCGATCAACAGGCCGAGGAGAGACCCAGTACTTC
NA	NA	TRBV6-2/TRBV6-3	TRBJ1-1	CASSVGHLGPEAFF	TGTGCCAGCAGCGTGGGACACCTAGGACCTGAAGCTTTCTTT
NA	TRBD1	TRBV24-1	TRBJ1-1	CATSDPRQGRTEAFF	TGTGCCACCAGTGATCCGAGACAGGGGAGGACTGAAGCTTTCTTT
NA	NA	TRBV9	TRBJ1-1	CASSARGGGTEAFF	TGTGCCAGCAGCGCTCGAGGAGGGGGGACTGAAGCTTTCTTT
once	NA	TRBV27	TRBJ2-1	CASSLFNPGVGEQFF	TGTGCCAGCAGTTTATTCAACCCGGGGGTTGGTGAGCAGTTCTTC
NA	NA	TRBV28	TRBJ1-4	CAATEKLFF	TGTGCAGCAACAGAAAAACTGTTTTTT
once	TRBD1	TRBV9	TRBJ2-3	CASSPRTGTTDTQYF	TGTGCCAGCAGCCCCCGGACAGGAACCACAGATACGCAGTATTTT
NA	TRBD1	TRBV28	TRBJ1-1	CASSGQAGMTEAFF	TGTGCCAGCAGTGGACAGGCCGGGATGACTGAAGCTTTCTTT
NA	TRBD1	TRBV6-5	TRBJ1-6	CASNHDRVGNSPLHF	TGTGCCAGCAACCATGACAGGGTCGGTAATTCACCCCTCCACTTT
NA	TRBD1	TRBV5-1	TRBJ2-3	CASSFQGARDTQYF	TGCGCCAGCAGCTTTCAGGGGGCGAGGGATACGCAGTATTTT
NA	TRBD2	TRBV28	TRBJ2-7	CASRDPGTSGIYEQYF	TGTGCCAGCAGGGACCCCGGGACTAGCGGGATCTACGAGCAGTACTTC
NA	NA	TRBV9	TRBJ1-4	CASSVSGANEKLFF	TGTGCCAGCAGCGTAAGTGGTGCTAATGAAAAACTGTTTTTT
NA	TRBD2	TRBV4-3	TRBJ2-7	CASSQSSGVTYEQYF	TGCGCCAGCAGCCAATCTAGCGGGGTAACCTACGAGCAGTACTTC
NA	NA	TRBV2	TRBJ1-5	CASSGGGTGNQPQHF	TGTGCCAGCAGTGGTGGGGGCACGGGCAATCAGCCCCAGCATTTT
once	NA	TRBV28	TRBJ1-2	CASSFGQGRNYGYTF	TGTGCCAGCAGTTTCGGGCAGGGAAGGAACTATGGCTACACCTTC
NA	TRBD1	TRBV6-1	TRBJ1-3	CASSETTGSGGNTIYF	TGTGCCAGCAGTGAGACGACAGGGTCCGGGGGAAACACCATATATTTT
NA	NA	TRBV19	TRBJ1-2	CASMVSEQSRLYGYTF	TGTGCCAGTATGGTCTCTGAGCAGTCCCGACTCTATGGCTACACCTTC
NA	NA	TRBV19	TRBJ2-1	CATFSGGGRGVNEQFF	TGTGCCACTTTCTCTGGGGGGGGCAGAGGGGTCAATGAGCAGTTCTTC
NA	TRBD2	TRBV6-5	TRBJ2-5	CASRPPGLAQETQYF	TGTGCCAGCAGACCTCCGGGACTAGCCCAAGAGACCCAGTACTTC
NA	TRBD2	TRBV5-1	TRBJ2-1	CASSLRASGASSGPHNEQFF	TGCGCCAGCAGCTTGAGGGCTAGCGGGGCATCCTCGGGTCCCCACAATGAGCAGTTCTTC
NA	NA	TRBV20-1	TRBJ1-4	CSASWGKLFF	TGCAGTGCTAGCTGGGGGAAACTGTTTTTT
NA	NA	TRBV28	TRBJ1-3	CASSLTPGDTIYF	TGTGCCAGCAGCCTAACCCCCGGTGACACCATATATTTT
NA	TRBD2	TRBV9	TRBJ2-7	CASSVGTSGNEQYF	TGTGCCAGCAGCGTCGGGACTAGCGGGAACGAGCAGTACTTC
NA	NA	TRBV15	TRBJ2-7	CATSAHIAGTYEQYF	TGTGCCACCAGCGCCCATATAGCAGGTACCTACGAGCAGTACTTC
NA	NA	TRBV10-1	TRBJ2-2	CASSARVMNTGELFF	TGCGCCAGCAGTGCCAGGGTTATGAACACCGGGGAGCTGTTTTTT
NA	NA	TRBV19	TRBJ2-7	CASSIGTTYEQYF	TGTGCCAGTAGTATAGGTACGACCTACGAGCAGTACTTC
few	NA	TRBV5-4	TRBJ2-1	CASSSTYNEQFF	TGTGCCAGCAGTAGCACCTACAATGAGCAGTTCTTC
NA	NA	TRBV28	TRBJ1-1	CASSALGEGRATEAFF	TGTGCCAGCAGTGCATTAGGGGAAGGGAGGGCCACTGAAGCTTTCTTT
NA	NA	TRBV19	TRBJ2-5	CASSIDPWSETQYF	TGTGCCAGTAGTATCGACCCGTGGTCGGAGACCCAGTACTTC
NA	TRBD1	TRBV11-3	TRBJ2-1	CASSAGTGGKNEQFF	TGTGCCAGCAGCGCCGGGACAGGGGGTAAAAATGAGCAGTTCTTC
NA	TRBD1	TRBV30	TRBJ1-5	CAWSVGGSNQPQHF	TGTGCCTGGAGTGTAGGGGGCAGCAATCAGCCCCAGCATTTT
NA	TRBD1	TRBV19	TRBJ1-2	CASSIVGTDYGYTF	TGTGCCAGTAGTATAGTCGGGACAGACTATGGCTACACCTTC
NA	NA	TRBV6-2/TRBV6-3	TRBJ2-1	CASSSQRRYSYNEQFF	TGTGCCAGCAGTTCCCAACGGAGGTATTCCTACAATGAGCAGTTCTTC
NA	TRBD1	TRBV28	TRBJ2-5	CASTARTGGIVETQYF	TGTGCCAGCACTGCCCGGACAGGGGGTATTGTAGAGACCCAGTACTTC
once	TRBD1	TRBV16	TRBJ2-7	CASSYGTGTYEQYF	TGTGCCAGCAGCTACGGGACAGGGACCTACGAGCAGTACTTC
NA	NA	TRBV10-1	TRBJ1-5	CASSETLDQPQHF	TGCGCCAGCAGCGAAACCTTGGATCAGCCCCAGCATTTT
once	NA	TRBV19	TRBJ1-1	CASSIQVEGYTEAFF	TGTGCCAGTAGTATCCAGGTAGAGGGGTACACTGAAGCTTTCTTT
NA	NA	TRBV19	TRBJ2-3	CASTQGSGTDTQYF	TGTGCCAGTACCCAAGGGTCAGGGACAGATACGCAGTATTTT
NA	TRBD1	TRBV6-1	TRBJ1-4	CASSVLTFQGANEKLFF	TGTGCCAGCAGTGTACTAACTTTTCAGGGGGCGAATGAAAAACTGTTTTTT
NA	NA	TRBV6-2/TRBV6-3	TRBJ2-5	CASSYGLEQETQYF	TGTGCCAGCAGTTATGGGCTAGAACAAGAGACCCAGTACTTC
NA	TRBD1	TRBV5-1	TRBJ1-4	CASSAVTGDSEKLFF	TGCGCCAGCAGCGCCGTGACAGGGGACAGTGAAAAACTGTTTTTT
NA	TRBD1	TRBV6-5	TRBJ1-2	CASSSSWTGAYGYTF	TGTGCCAGCAGTTCTTCATGGACAGGAGCCTATGGCTACACCTTC
NA	NA	TRBV9	TRBJ1-3	CASSVATGERGTIYF	TGTGCCAGCAGCGTAGCTACGGGTGAAAGGGGCACCATATATTTT
NA	NA	TRBV7-9	TRBJ2-2	CASSPDSDTGELFF	TGTGCCAGCAGCCCGGACAGTGACACCGGGGAGCTGTTTTTT
NA	NA	TRBV19	TRBJ2-3	CASCYRGHPSTDTQYF	TGTGCCAGTTGCTATCGGGGACATCCTAGCACAGATACGCAGTATTTT
NA	NA	TRBV15	TRBJ1-4	CATSSRRNEKLFF	TGTGCCACCAGCAGTCGCAGGAATGAAAAACTGTTTTTT
NA	TRBD1	TRBV5-6	TRBJ1-1	CASSMGQGTRRNTEAFF	TGTGCCAGCAGCATGGGACAGGGAACCCGTCGGAACACTGAAGCTTTCTTT
NA	NA	TRBV27	TRBJ1-4	CASSPRGMATNEKLFF	TGTGCCAGCAGTCCCCGGGGTATGGCAACTAATGAAAAACTGTTTTTT